These 26 T cell receptor beta chains originate from one sample sequenced in a study of blood T cell repertoires in COVID-19. Clones were sequenced by immunoSEQ multiplex PCR, and TCRdb holds only the in-frame ones, with some missing. The profile shows around 64,000 clones, over 75% of them singletons. The sequenced sample was peripheral blood. Receptors were obtained from a woman in her late teens or twenties with acute or convalescent COVID-19.

The genes are TRBV13 and TRBJ2-2, with 7 bases matching TRBD1. Germline lookup yields CDR1 PRHDT and CDR2 FYEKMQ (reference sequence). The trim removed 5 bases at V and 7 bases at J, leaving 13 bases unmatched. This CDR3 region has 16 residues. Here the CDR3 DNA reads TGTGCCAGCAGCCCCAGAGAAGGGGGCAGGGGCGGGGAGCTGTTTTTT. This encodes CASSPREGGRGGELFF.

The chain joins TRBV19 to TRBJ1-5; no clear D gene. The CDR3 is made up of 13 amino acids. Germline-derived CDR1 and CDR2 are LNHDA and SQIVND (reference sequence). V was cut by 7 bases and J by 7 bases, with 14 bases left in between. CDR3 nucleotide sequence: TGTGCCAGTACCTTCCAGGAGGGACAGCCCCAGCATTTT. Its protein product is CASTFQEGQPQHF.

This chain joins TRBV11-2 and TRBJ2-7, with 7 bases lining up with TRBD1. After removal of 5 bases from V and 1 base from J, the junction contained 5 bases not matched to a gene. The CDR3 is 14 amino acids. Germline assignment: CDR1 SGHAT and CDR2 FQNNGV. In DNA form, the CDR3 reads TGTGCCAGCAGCAAACAGGGGTCTTCCTACGAGCAGTACTTC. It is translated as CASSKQGSSYEQYF.

This chain joins TRBV5-4 and TRBJ1-1, with 7 bases identical to TRBD1. The V gene end was trimmed by 4 bases and the J gene end by 0 bases; junction bases not matched to a gene: 6. The CDR3 is made up of 15 amino acids. Germline CDR1 is SGHNT and CDR2 is YYREEE (reference sequence). CDR3 amino acids: CASSGGTDMNTEAFF. The DNA for the CDR3 is TGTGCCAGCAGCGGTGGGACAGACATGAACACTGAAGCTTTCTTT.

This clone was seen once. The chain couples TRBV30 to TRBJ2-7, with 8 bases fitting TRBD1. The CDR3 has 14 residues. V trimming: 6 bases; J trimming: 2 bases; junction bases outside the gene matches: 9. Germline V gene lookup returns CDR1 GTSNPN and CDR2 SVGIG (reference sequence). In DNA, the CDR3 is TGTGCCTGCTCCAGACAGGGGCCTACCTACGAGCAGTACTTC. Residues: CACSRQGPTYEQYF. Full variable domain (remainder filled in from reference TRBV30 and TRBJ2-7): SQTIHQWPATLVQPVGSPLSLECTVEGTSNPNLYWYRQAAGRGLQLLFYSVGIGQISSEVPQNLSASRPQDRQFILSSKKLLLSDSGFYLCACSRQGPTYEQYFGPGTRLTVT.

The chain is built from TRBV7-2 and TRBJ2-2; 10 positions agree with TRBD2. The V gene's germline CDR1 is SGHTA and CDR2 FQGNSA. V lost 4 bases and J lost 7; bases outside the gene matches: 6. The CDR3 spans 15 residues. The CDR3 spells CASSSLAGLIGELFF. Here the CDR3 DNA reads TGTGCCAGCAGCTCACTAGCGGGGTTGATCGGGGAGCTGTTTTTT.

The rearrangement uses TRBV15 and TRBJ2-1, with D hard to call. The germline CDR1 and CDR2 sequences are LNHNV and YYDKDF (reference sequence). Trimming left V 0 bases short and J 5 bases short, with 20 bases between. The CDR3 is made up of 18 amino acids. CDR3 amino acids: CATSRDLFGTNRNNEQFF. The DNA of the CDR3 is TGTGCCACCAGCAGAGATCTCTTTGGCACCAATCGAAACAATGAGCAGTTCTTC.

The V gene is TRBV28, the J gene TRBJ2-7; 12 bases are a match to TRBD1. V dropped 9 bases and J dropped 4; count of bases not matched to a gene: 4. This CDR3 has 13 residues. Germline CDR1 and CDR2: MDHEN and SYDVKM. The CDR3 loop reads CASWDRGRYEQYF. CDR3 DNA: TGTGCCAGTTGGGACAGGGGGCGGTACGAGCAGTACTTC.

The V call is TRBV6-2 or TRBV6-3, the J call TRBJ2-7; possibly TRBD2 for D (5 bases). With 6 bases removed from V and 1 base from J, the gap between germline ends came to 16 bases. Germline assignment: CDR1 MNHEY and CDR2 SVGEGT. This CDR3 has 15 residues. The CDR3 loop reads CASSPKAESSYEQYF. The CDR3 coding sequence is TGTGCCAGCAGCCCAAAAGCGGAGAGTTCCTACGAGCAGTACTTC.

This clone was observed a few times. The chain is built from TRBV7-9 and TRBJ2-1; maybe TRBD1 (5 bases). Germline V gene lookup returns CDR1 SEHNR and CDR2 FQNEAQ (reference sequence). This CDR3 has 17 amino acids. Trimming cost V 1 base and J 5 bases, with 18 bases left between them. The chain's CDR3 is CASSLVLGPGSDNEQFF. CDR3 DNA sequence: TGTGCCAGCAGCTTAGTTCTGGGGCCAGGTTCAGACAATGAGCAGTTCTTC. The full variable domain, in which reference TRBV7-9 and TRBJ2-1 provide the parts outside the CDR3, is DTGVSQNPRHKITKRGQNVTFRCDPISEHNRLYWYRQTLGQGPEFLTYFQNEAQLEKSRLLSDRFSAERPKGSFSTLEIQRTEQGDSAMYLCASSLVLGPGSDNEQFFGPGTRLTVL.

The V call is TRBV7-9, the J call TRBJ1-2; 10 positions agree with TRBD1. The CDR3 runs 15 residues. Germline V lookup: CDR1 SEHNR, CDR2 FQNEAQ (reference sequence). V trimming: 5 bases; J trimming: 3 bases; junction bases outside the gene matches: 6. This chain's CDR3 is CASSPRDRGDYGYTF. CDR3 in DNA: TGTGCCAGCAGCCCCCGGGACAGGGGAGACTATGGCTACACCTTC.

The chain links TRBV30 to TRBJ1-1, with TRBD1 matching over 7 bases. Trimming took 0 bases from V and 2 from J; bases not matched to a gene: 9. The V gene's germline CDR1 is GTSNPN and CDR2 SVGIG (reference sequence). This CDR3 region has 16 residues. The CDR3 sequence is CAWSVPGTVTNTEAFF. CDR3 DNA: TGTGCCTGGAGTGTACCCGGGACAGTTACAAACACTGAAGCTTTCTTT.

The chain uses TRBV30 and TRBJ1-2; D uncertain. From germline, CDR1 is GTSNPN and CDR2 SVGIG (reference sequence). The CDR3 is 12 amino acids. Trimming took 2 bases from V and 5 from J, leaving 9 bases between them. CDR3 sequence: CAWSSRFYGYTF. In DNA form, the CDR3 reads TGTGCCTGGAGTAGCAGGTTTTATGGCTACACCTTC. Drawing the rest from reference TRBV30 and TRBJ1-2, the complete variable domain is SQTIHQWPATLVQPVGSPLSLECTVEGTSNPNLYWYRQAAGRGLQLLFYSVGIGQISSEVPQNLSASRPQDRQFILSSKKLLLSDSGFYLCAWSSRFYGYTFGSGTRLTVV.

The V call is TRBV7-9, the J call TRBJ2-1; 9 nucleotides match TRBD2. J was trimmed by 2 bases and V by 2 bases; bases with no gene match: 1. The CDR3 loop spans 15 amino acids. CDR1 and CDR2 from the germline V gene are SEHNR and FQNEAQ (reference sequence). For the CDR3, the DNA is TGTGCCAGCAGCTTACCTAGCGGGACCTACAATGAGCAGTTCTTC. Translation gives CASSLPSGTYNEQFF.

This chain links TRBV30 with TRBJ2-7; 8 bases are a match to TRBD2. The CDR3 extends over 14 amino acids. The junction had 15 bases not matched to a gene; V was cut back by 8 bases and J by 6 bases. Germline-derived CDR1 and CDR2 are GTSNPN and SVGIG (reference sequence). In DNA, the CDR3 is TGTGCCCAAACTCGCGGGGGGCCCCCGGGCGAGCAGTACTTC. It encodes CAQTRGGPPGEQYF.

The chain couples TRBV30 to TRBJ2-5, with a tentative D call TRBD2 (5 bases). CDR1 and CDR2 from the germline V gene are GTSNPN and SVGIG (reference sequence). The CDR3 loop spans 18 amino acids. The germline V and J ends were trimmed by 3 bases and 0 bases, with 23 bases remaining between them. For the CDR3, the DNA is TGTGCCTGGAGCCCGGACGGAACGGGAACGGCGTACCAAGAGACCCAGTACTTC. Translated, it gives CAWSPDGTGTAYQETQYF.

This rearrangement joins TRBV7-7 to TRBJ1-5; no definite D call. Germline CDR1 is SSHAT and CDR2 is FNYEAQ (reference sequence). Trimming took off 1 base at V and 0 bases at J, with 10 bases between the two ends. This CDR3 is built from 16 residues. The DNA for the CDR3 is TGTGCCAGCAGCTTAGACTCCGGGTATAGCAATCAGCCCCAGCATTTT. This translates into CASSLDSGYSNQPQHF.

The chain couples TRBV4-3 to TRBJ2-1, with D perhaps matching TRBD2 (5 bases). This CDR3 comprises 15 residues. V was shortened by 0 bases and J by 8 bases, with 14 bases between the two germline ends. In germline, CDR1 is LGHNA, CDR2 YSLEER. CDR3 DNA sequence: TGCGCCAGCAGCCAAGATGGTCGGGGTTCCGATGAGCAGTTCTTC. As protein: CASSQDGRGSDEQFF.

The chain couples TRBV21-1 to TRBJ2-3; TRBD1, as called in the table, went unchecked against the DNA. TRBV21-1 is deemed a pseudogene. The CDR3 contains 17 residues. The chain's CDR3 is CASSKEGIRDSQDTQYF. The CDR3, as DNA: TGTGCCAGCAGCAAAGAAGGGATCCGGGACAGTCAAGATACGCAGTATTTT.

This rearrangement joins TRBV19 to TRBJ2-1, with D possibly TRBD2 on 5 matching bases. CDR3 size: 17 residues. Germline CDR1 reads LNHDA; CDR2 reads SQIVND (reference sequence). The V end was cut by 3 bases, the J end by 8 bases, with 23 bases between. The CDR3: CASSIIRLTGEGDEQFF. The CDR3 bases are TGTGCCAGTAGTATTATAAGGCTGACCGGTGAGGGCGATGAGCAGTTCTTC.

This chain uses TRBV19 with TRBJ2-2; 7 nucleotides line up with TRBD2. The CDR3 loop spans 15 amino acids. With 4 bases clipped from V and 7 bases from J, the junction kept 9 bases outside the gene matches. Germline CDR1 and CDR2: LNHDA and SQIVND (reference sequence). DNA of the CDR3: TGTGCCAGTAGTACTAGCGGACCCAGGATCGGGGAGCTGTTTTTT. Its translation: CASSTSGPRIGELFF.

The gene calls are TRBV6-1 and TRBJ2-4; 12 bases are a match to TRBD2. The V segment lost 4 bases and the J segment 4 bases; nucleotides outside the gene matches: 8. Germline V CDR1 and CDR2: MNHNS, SASEGT. This CDR3 has 17 residues. CDR3 sequence (DNA): TGTGCCAGCAGTGTCGGACTAGCGGGAAGTTCTAAAAACATTCAGTACTTC. Translating gives CASSVGLAGSSKNIQYF.

This chain joins TRBV28 and TRBJ2-7; 8 bases map to TRBD1. The junction had 5 bases not matched to a gene; V was cut back by 2 bases and J by 5 bases. The CDR3 runs 14 residues. Germline CDR1 reads MDHEN; CDR2 reads SYDVKM. The CDR3 coding sequence is TGTGCCAGCAGTTTAAATCAGGGGGCGGACGAGCAGTACTTC. Translating it yields CASSLNQGADEQYF.

In this sample, this clone turned up a few times. The CDR3 nucleotides are TGTGCCAGCAGTGACAGTTCGGGGAACACTGAAGCTTTCTTT. This encodes CASSDSSGNTEAFF. This chain connects TRBV7-9 to TRBJ1-1, with a tentative D call TRBD1 (5 bases). V was cut by 6 bases and J by 1 base, with 12 bases left in between. CDR3 length: 14 amino acids. In germline, CDR1 is SEHNR, CDR2 FQNEAQ (reference sequence).

This chain uses TRBV29-1 with TRBJ1-1; TRBD1 agrees at 9 bases. Losses at the gene ends were 3 bases for V and 5 bases for J; bases not matched to a gene: 16. Per germline, CDR1 SQVTM and CDR2 ANQGSEA. This CDR3 is 17 amino acids long. The CDR3 region has the DNA TGCAGCGTTGAGACATTTACGGACAGGGGAGTGGGGACTGAAGCTTTCTTT. Its protein is CSVETFTDRGVGTEAFF. Full variable domain (outside the CDR3, taken from reference TRBV29-1 and TRBJ1-1): SAVISQKPSRDICQRGTSLTIQCQVDSQVTMMFWYRQQPGQSLTLIATANQGSEATYESGFVIDKFPISRPNLTFSTLTVSNMSPEDSSIYLCSVETFTDRGVGTEAFFGQGTRLTVV.

The chain is built from TRBV19 and TRBJ2-1, with 7 bases lining up with TRBD2. V lost 0 bases to trimming and J lost 2 bases; unmatched junction nucleotides: 7. Looked up from germline, CDR1 is LNHDA and CDR2 is SQIVND (reference sequence). This CDR3 contains 17 residues. CDR3 DNA sequence: TGTGCCAGTAGTATAGATCTTGGCGGGAGTGCCTACAATGAGCAGTTCTTC. It encodes CASSIDLGGSAYNEQFF.